This T cell receptor beta chain was observed in a study of shared clonotypes between healthy human individuals. Study conclusions and caveats: Clonotype sharing among donors likely depends on sequencing depth. Sharing across a handful of donors was seen in 4% to 5% of naive CD4 clonotypes.

Naive CD8 populations comprised CD45RO-negative cells positively selected for CCR7, excluding terminally differentiated effector memory CD45RA+ cells. The healthy adult donors were HIV-negative and reported no recent acute infections or vaccinations. Comment on this clone: What it binds is unknown.

J lost 0 bases, V lost 1 base, and 13 bases had no gene match. From germline, CDR1 is SGHTA and CDR2 FQGNSA. The CDR3 totals 19 residues. The assay was immunoSEQ multiplex PCR, and TCRdb's table has in-frame clones only and misses some. Seen here are about 2 million clones, less than 95% observed once, and the top ten hold approximately 1.2%. This TCR was sampled from a man aged 18 to 30 in good health. Material for sequencing was naive CD8+ T cells sorted from blood. This chain connects TRBV7-2 to TRBJ2-7; 9 bases fit TRBD2. The DNA for the CDR3 is TGTGCCAGCAGCTTAGGGACCCTCCGTGTAGCGGGGGACTCCTACGAGCAGTACTTC. It encodes CASSLGTLRVAGDSYEQYF.